The T cell receptor beta chain described here comes from a study of shared clonotypes between healthy human individuals (dated by TCRdb to about 2020). About the full investigation: The cohort included three men and a couple of women between 18 and 49 years of age. For each donor, CD4 naive and CD4 memory were each run on three plates, CD8 naive on two plates, and CD8 memory on one plate. To estimate repertoire size and how much clonotypes are shared between individuals, the study performed deep sequencing of blood TCR repertoires from roughly five healthy adults. To increase sequencing depth and limit assay-specific biases, different laboratories used diverse techniques to prepare libraries and sequence TCR repertoires. Each donor's leukapheresis produced roughly between roughly 0.85 and 9 billion PBMCs.

Turning to this clone: No cognate antigen has been identified for it. Base qualities are not at hand, and no much larger clone is one base apart.

Using the deep immunoSEQ assay, TCR CDR3 regions were amplified from genomic DNA by multiplex PCR. For each cell subset, the extracted genomic DNA was distributed evenly across all wells of several immunoSEQ 96-well plates, and each plate served as one replicate. For sorted subsets, around 200 ng genomic DNA, equal to tens of thousands of T cell genomes, was loaded into each replicate PCR. Purified libraries were measured with a Qubit 3.0 fluorometer, size-checked on a Bioanalyzer 2100, and measured again with the KAPA Library Quantification kit. Every immunoSEQ 96-well plate was sequenced on a separate single-read 150-cycle Illumina NextSeq 550 flow cell. The original pipeline was this. Because only junctional sequences without quality scores were contained in the immunoSEQ output, filtering matching that applied to full-length reads could not be performed. To assign V/J genes and CDR3, sequences were annotated against IMGT germline references using PyIR, a Python wrapper for IgBLAST v1.9. Reads with weak V/J assignments (E-value above 1e-6), missing CDR3, stop codons, out-of-frame junctions, or ambiguous translated residues were removed. V3J clonotypes were defined as sequences sharing the same inferred V gene, J gene, and CDR3 amino acid sequence. The percentage overlap between two repertoires was calculated by dividing the number of shared unique clonotypes by the size of the smaller repertoire. Three approaches were used to assess repertoire richness: RTK rarefaction, the Chao1 estimator, and Recon v2.1 estimates of unobserved clonotypes. Generation probabilities were computed with OLGA for all TCRbeta clonotypes obtained by the gDNA method from a handful of donors. TCRdb stores this immuneACCESS table with in-frame sequences only. Part of the clones is absent; in the studies checked, under half of the shortfall reflects unresolved V genes, and no reason is known for the rest. D and trimming come from the DNA, and the V and J calls and clone size come from that table. The sample table holds roughly 2 million clones, of which 85% to 95% were seen once. The top ten hold 0.85% to 1.2% of the sample.

Broader findings and caveats from the paper: Pairwise subsampling led to the expectation that sequencing depth would affect the degree of clonotype sharing among donors. Only blood was sampled, and tissue TCR repertoires likely differ from those in blood. Estimated clonotype richness was generally larger for naive than for memory subsets. The genetic and exposure-history diversity represented was limited by the small number of donors. Compared with non-shared clonotypes, clonotypes shared by all four sorted-subset donors had higher generation probabilities. When a handful of donors were compared, the shared fraction of clonotypes was 5% to 6.5% for naive CD4, roughly 3.3% for naive CD8, 2% to 2.5% for memory CD4, and less than 0.5% for memory CD8. Even with the large sequencing depth, rarefaction of the sorted-subset datasets indicated that sequencing was incomplete.

For the CD8 naive samples, CD45RO-negative cells were positively selected for CCR7, yielding a CD45RA+CCR7+ population from which TemRA cells were excluded. Donors were healthy HIV-negative adults with no recently reported acute infections or vaccinations. Every donor was a Caucasian adult residing in Nashville, Tennessee, USA. Blood was obtained by leukapheresis, after which PBMCs were separated by Ficoll-Histopaque density gradient centrifugation and cryopreserved in liquid nitrogen vapor phase. Analytical flow cytometry was used to check the purity and quantity of every magnetically sorted T cell population. From each sorted fraction, genomic DNA was isolated and quantified by UV absorbance on a Nanodrop 2000c. Sequencing input: naive CD8+ T cells sorted from blood. Interpreted using the paper, the cell subset or site label stands for: CD45RA+CCR7+. The sequence was obtained from a man between 18 and 29 years old in good health.

The CDR3 has the sequence CASSLWDRDYNEQFF. The sequenced DNA: TGTGCCAGCAGCTTATGGGACAGGGACTACAATGAGCAGTTCTTC. The rearrangement joined TRBV7-9 to TRBJ2-1; TRBD1 fits 9 bases in the junction. From the cysteine up to the phenylalanine, the CDR3 has a length of 15 residues. This entry keeps only the CDR3 DNA: 45 bases, framed from base 1. Trimming removed 2 bases from V and 3 bases from J; the gene matches leave 2 bases unexplained. CDR1 and CDR2 (SEHNR, FQNEAQ) derive from the germline V gene (reference sequence).